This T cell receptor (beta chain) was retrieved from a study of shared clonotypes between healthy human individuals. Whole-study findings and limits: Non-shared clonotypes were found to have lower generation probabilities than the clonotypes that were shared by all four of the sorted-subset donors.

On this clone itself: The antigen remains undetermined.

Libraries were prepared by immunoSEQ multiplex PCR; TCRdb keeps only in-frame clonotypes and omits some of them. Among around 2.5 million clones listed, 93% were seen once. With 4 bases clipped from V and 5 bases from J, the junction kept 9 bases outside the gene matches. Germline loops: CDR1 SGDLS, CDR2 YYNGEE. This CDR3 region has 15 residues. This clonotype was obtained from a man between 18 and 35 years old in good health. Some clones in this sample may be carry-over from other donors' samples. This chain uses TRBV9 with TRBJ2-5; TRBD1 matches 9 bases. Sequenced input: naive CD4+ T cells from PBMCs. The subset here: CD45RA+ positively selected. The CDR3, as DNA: TGTGCCAGCAGCCTCCGGGACAGGGACGGCGAGACCCAGTACTTC. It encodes CASSLRDRDGETQYF. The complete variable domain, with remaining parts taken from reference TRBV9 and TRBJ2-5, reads DSGVTQTPKHLITATGQRVTLRCSPRSGDLSVYWYQQSLDQGLQFLIQYYNGEERAKGNILERFSAQQFPDLHSELNLSSLELGDSALYFCASSLRDRDGETQYFGPGTRLLVL.